These 17 T cell receptor beta chains came from one sample sequenced in a study of T cells expressing NK-cell markers. Following a re-call of the 5' RACE reads, TCRdb has one entry per CDR3 protein and lacks DNA. The listing contains 350,000 to 450,000 distinct CDR3 sequences. Sequencing was done on a sample of blood T cells: a sorted CD56 or NKG2C T cell subset, CD4+ or CD8+ T cells, or bulk PBMC T cells (not recorded which). These receptors were collected from a man aged 18-70 years in good health.

V gene TRBV2 combines with J gene TRBJ2-1; lacking DNA, the TRBD1 call made by TCRdb goes unchecked. The germline CDR1 and CDR2 sequences are SNHLY and FYNNEI. The CDR3 is 15 residues long. The CDR3 is CASSTQQGARYEQFF.

The rearrangement links TRBV6-5 to TRBJ2-4; TCRdb names TRBD2, which stays unverified in the absence of DNA. CDR3 size: 18 residues. In germline, CDR1 is MNHEY, CDR2 SVGAGI. The CDR3 spells CASSYSGSAGTAKNIQYF.

The CDR3 sequence is CASRDGINSNQPQHF. The chain uses TRBV12-3 or TRBV12-4 and TRBJ1-5. The CDR3 is 15 amino acids.

This chain links TRBV29-1 with TRBJ2-7; TCRdb's assignment of TRBD2 cannot be checked, as there is no DNA. This CDR3 comprises 14 residues. CDR1 SQVTM and CDR2 ANQGSEA come from the germline V gene. The CDR3 here is CSVIPREGSGEQYF.

This chain links TRBV6-5 with TRBJ2-2; TCRdb reports TRBD1, a call that lacks DNA to check it against. Germline V gives CDR1 MNHEY, CDR2 SVGAGI. The length of the CDR3 is 16 residues. The CDR3: CASSYVGAPGAGELFF.

CDR3 loop: CASTPSGQGGYGYTF. The chain couples TRBV6-2 or TRBV6-3 to TRBJ1-2; TCRdb designates TRBD1, a call that cannot be tested without DNA. The CDR3 covers 15 residues. CDR1 MNHEY and CDR2 SVGEGT come from the germline V gene.

The chain links TRBV20-1 to TRBJ1-5. CDR1 is DFQATT, CDR2 SNEGSKA, per germline (reference sequence). This CDR3 comprises 14 residues. This chain's CDR3 is CSAGANSGRQPQHF.

The chain joins TRBV5-1 to TRBJ2-4. CDR1 and CDR2 from the germline V gene are SGHRS and YFSETQ. The CDR3 totals 15 residues. The CDR3 loop is CASSLNAVAKNIQYF.

The chain employs TRBV2 and TRBJ1-5; lacking DNA, the TRBD1 call made by TCRdb goes unchecked. The V gene's germline CDR1 is SNHLY and CDR2 FYNNEI. CDR3 length: 15 residues. The CDR3 protein is CASSVQGLGGQPQHF.

V usage is TRBV18 and J usage is TRBJ1-4. The germline CDR1 and CDR2 sequences are KGHSH and LQKENI. The CDR3 loop spans 13 amino acids. The CDR3 region is CASSLKGGEKLFF.

The V and J genes are TRBV19 and TRBJ2-1; TCRdb lists TRBD2, though no DNA is available to test this call. This CDR3 is built from 14 residues. The germline V gene encodes CDR1 LNHDA and CDR2 SQIVND (reference sequence). CDR3 in amino acids: CASIGGSGVYEQFF. Full variable domain (remainder filled in from reference TRBV19 and TRBJ2-1): DGGITQSPKYLFRKEGQNVTLSCEQNLNHDAMYWYRQDPGQGLRLIYYSQIVNDFQKGDIAEGYSVSREKKESFPLTVTSAQKNPTAFYLCASIGGSGVYEQFFGPGTRLTVL.

The chain employs TRBV10-3 and TRBJ2-6; no DNA is available, so the TRBD1 call from TCRdb remains unchecked. This CDR3 comprises 17 residues. In germline, CDR1 is ENHRY, CDR2 SYGVKD. The CDR3 sequence: CATSKGQGNSGANVLTF.

The rearrangement joins TRBV3-1 to TRBJ1-3. Germline CDR1 is LGHDT and CDR2 is YNNKEL (reference sequence). This CDR3 spans 14 amino acids. CDR3 loop: CASSQGDRGNTIYF.

This sequence joins TRBV7-9 and TRBJ1-2; TCRdb calls TRBD1, which cannot be checked without DNA. CDR3 length equals 14 residues. Germline V gene data show CDR1 as SEHNR and CDR2 as FQNEAQ (reference sequence). CDR3 protein: CASSLVGGAYGYTF.

The chain has TRBV5-1 and TRBJ2-5; TCRdb reports TRBD1, a call that lacks DNA to check it against. This CDR3 is built from 14 residues. Germline V lookup: CDR1 SGHRS, CDR2 YFSETQ. The CDR3 here is CASSLGTAQETQYF.

The chain uses TRBV27 and TRBJ2-7; as DNA is missing, the TRBD2 call by TCRdb cannot be tested. Germline loops: CDR1 MNHEY, CDR2 SMNVEV (reference sequence). There are 13 residues in the CDR3. The CDR3 loop reads CASSQVDRGPQYF.

The chain carries TRBV6-7 and TRBJ2-1; TCRdb selects TRBD1, and the lack of DNA leaves this call unchecked. TRBV6-7 is an ORF, with its function uncertain. The CDR3 consists of 16 residues. Here the CDR3 reads CASSPTRDSSYNEQFF.